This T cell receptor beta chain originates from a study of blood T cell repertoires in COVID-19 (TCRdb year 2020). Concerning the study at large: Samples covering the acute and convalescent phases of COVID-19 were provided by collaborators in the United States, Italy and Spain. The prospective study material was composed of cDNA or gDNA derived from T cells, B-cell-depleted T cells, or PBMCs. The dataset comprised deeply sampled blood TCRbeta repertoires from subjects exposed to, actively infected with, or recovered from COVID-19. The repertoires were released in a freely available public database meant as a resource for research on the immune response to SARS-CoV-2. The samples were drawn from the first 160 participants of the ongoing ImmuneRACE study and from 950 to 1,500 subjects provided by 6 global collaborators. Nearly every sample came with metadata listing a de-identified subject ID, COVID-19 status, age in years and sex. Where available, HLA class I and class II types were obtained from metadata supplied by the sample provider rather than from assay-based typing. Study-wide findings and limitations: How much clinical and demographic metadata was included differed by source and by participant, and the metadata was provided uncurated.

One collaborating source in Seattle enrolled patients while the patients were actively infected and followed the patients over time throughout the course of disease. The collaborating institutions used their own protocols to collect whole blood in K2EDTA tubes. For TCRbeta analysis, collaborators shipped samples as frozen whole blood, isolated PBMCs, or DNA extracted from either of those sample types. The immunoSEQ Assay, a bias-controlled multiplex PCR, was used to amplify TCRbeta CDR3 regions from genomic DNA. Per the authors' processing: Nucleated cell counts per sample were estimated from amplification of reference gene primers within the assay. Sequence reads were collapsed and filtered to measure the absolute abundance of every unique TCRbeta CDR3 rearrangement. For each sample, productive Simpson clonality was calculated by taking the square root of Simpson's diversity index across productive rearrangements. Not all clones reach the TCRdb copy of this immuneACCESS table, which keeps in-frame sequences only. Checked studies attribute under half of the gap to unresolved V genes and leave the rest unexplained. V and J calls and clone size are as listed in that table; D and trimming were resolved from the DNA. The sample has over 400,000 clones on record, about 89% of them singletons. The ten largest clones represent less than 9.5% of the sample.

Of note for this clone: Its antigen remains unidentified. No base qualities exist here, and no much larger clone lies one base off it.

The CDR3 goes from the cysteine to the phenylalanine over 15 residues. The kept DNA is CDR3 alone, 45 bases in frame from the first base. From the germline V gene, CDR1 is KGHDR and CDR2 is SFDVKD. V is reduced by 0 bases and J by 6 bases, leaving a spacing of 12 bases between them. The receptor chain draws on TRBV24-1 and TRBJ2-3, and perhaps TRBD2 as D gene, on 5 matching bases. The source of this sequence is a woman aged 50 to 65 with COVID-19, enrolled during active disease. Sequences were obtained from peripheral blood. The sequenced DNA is TGTGCCACCAGTGATTTGAGCGGAGCCTCCGATACGCAGTATTTT. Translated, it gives CATSDLSGASDTQYF.